Listed here are 22 T cell receptor beta chains from one sample, sequenced in a study of shared clonotypes between healthy human individuals. Sequencing used immunoSEQ multiplex PCR; TCRdb keeps in-frame clones, though not all of them. The sample lists 450,000 to 500,000 clones; over 65% were seen once. Sequencing input: PBMCs. The receptors shown here come from a woman in her thirties or forties in good health. Some clones in this sample may be carry-over from other donors' samples.

CDR3 nucleotide sequence: TGTGCCAGTAAATGGTCGGGGGATAATTCACCCCTCCACTTT. Encoded protein: CASKWSGDNSPLHF. The V gene is TRBV19, the J gene TRBJ1-6, with a possible D match to TRBD1 (5 bases). The CDR3 consists of 14 residues. Germline lookup yields CDR1 LNHDA and CDR2 SQIVND (reference sequence). Trimming took off 7 bases at V and 5 bases at J, with 12 bases between the two ends.

The sample holds one count of this clone. V is TRBV10-3 and J is TRBJ2-5; tentative D call: TRBD2 (5 bases). Germline V gives CDR1 ENHRY, CDR2 SYGVKD. The CDR3 has 13 residues. V gave up 7 bases and J gave up 7 bases, with 16 bases separating them. CDR3 sequence: CAINPDLGGTQYF. DNA for the CDR3: TGTGCCATCAATCCCGACCTAGGAGGGACCCAGTACTTC.

This clone has a single count. The chain uses TRBV7-9 and TRBJ2-2, with D unresolved. The CDR3 extends over 11 amino acids. Trimming cost V 7 bases and J 8 bases, with 8 bases left between them. Germline-derived CDR1 and CDR2 are SEHNR and FQNEAQ (reference sequence). The CDR3 protein is CASIRVGELFF. CDR3 coding DNA: TGTGCCAGCATCCGTGTGGGGGAGCTGTTTTTT.

As to this clone: A far larger clone is just one base off, so this is likely a read error. The sample has other DNA sequences that encode this CDR3 too. V usage is TRBV11-3 and J usage is TRBJ2-7; a possible D gene is TRBD1 (6 bases). The germline V gene has CDR1 SGHNT and CDR2 YENEEA. V was trimmed by 5 bases and J by 0 bases, leaving 8 bases between them. The CDR3 runs to 13 residues. This chain's CDR3 is CASSLRGSYEQYF. The CDR3 DNA is TGTGCCAGCAGCCTCAGGGGCTCCTACGAGCAGTACTTC.

The V call is TRBV18, the J call TRBJ2-1; D may be TRBD1 or TRBD2 (5 bases each). This CDR3 comprises 15 residues. Germline V lookup: CDR1 KGHSH, CDR2 LQKENI. Trimming shortened V by 6 bases and J by 6 bases, and 18 bases separated the two germline ends. The CDR3 DNA follows: TGTGCCAGCTCCACCGGGACCCCCTACAGCAATGAGCAGTTCTTC. Amino acid sequence: CASSTGTPYSNEQFF. The full variable domain, completed using reference TRBV18 and TRBJ2-1, is NAGVMQNPRHLVRRRGQEARLRCSPMKGHSHVYWYRQLPEEGLKFMVYLQKENIIDESGMPKERFSAEFPKEGPSILRIQQVVRGDSAAYFCASSTGTPYSNEQFFGPGTRLTVL.

This clone was observed once. The chain links TRBV5-1 to TRBJ1-1, with 9 bases lining up with TRBD1. V was clipped by 3 bases and J by 0 bases; unmatched bases: 3. Germline V lookup: CDR1 SGHRS, CDR2 YFSETQ. The CDR3 extends over 15 amino acids. The CDR3 nucleotides are TGCGCCAGCAGCTCTACAGGGGGCCTGAACACTGAAGCTTTCTTT. As protein: CASSSTGGLNTEAFF. Together with reference TRBV5-1 and TRBJ1-1, the CDR3 gives the full variable domain: KAGVTQTPRYLIKTRGQQVTLSCSPISGHRSVSWYQQTPGQGLQFLFEYFSETQRNKGNFPGRFSGRQFSNSRSEMNVSTLELGDSALYLCASSSTGGLNTEAFFGQGTRLTVV.

The chain recombines TRBV9 with TRBJ2-5, with 7 bases lining up with TRBD2. The J segment lost 0 bases and the V segment lost 0 bases, leaving 5 bases of the junction unmatched. The CDR3 length is 16 residues. CDR1 is SGDLS and CDR2 is YYNGEE in the germline V gene. DNA for the CDR3: TGTGCCAGCAGCGTAGGGCTAGCGGCAAACCAAGAGACCCAGTACTTC. Its translation is CASSVGLAANQETQYF.

The rearrangement joins TRBV28 to TRBJ2-7; 7 bases align to TRBD2. Unmatched junction bases numbered 15, after V lost 4 bases and J lost 3 bases. CDR1 is MDHEN and CDR2 is SYDVKM in the germline V gene. CDR3 size: 17 residues. The CDR3 region has the DNA TGTGCCAGCAGTTATGAGTCAGCGGGAAAGAACCTCTACGAGCAGTACTTC. Translating gives CASSYESAGKNLYEQYF.

This clone appeared a single time. The rearrangement uses TRBV2 and TRBJ2-3; D unclear. The CDR3 runs 11 residues. Germline V lookup: CDR1 SNHLY, CDR2 FYNNEI. The V gene lost 10 bases and the J gene lost 1 base, with 6 bases spanning the gap. In DNA, the CDR3 is TGTGCCAACCAAGGCACAGATACGCAGTATTTT. This gives the protein CANQGTDTQYF.

This clone was recorded at least ten times. The same CDR3 can be traced to other DNA sequences in this sample. This chain links TRBV29-1 with TRBJ1-5, with D possibly TRBD1 on 6 matching bases. The V gene's germline CDR1 is SQVTM and CDR2 ANQGSEA. This CDR3 has 13 amino acids. The germline V and J ends were trimmed by 4 bases and 4 bases, with 11 bases remaining between them. The CDR3 region has the DNA TGCAGCGTTGCCCAGGGGCCAAATCAGCCCCAGCATTTT. This codes for CSVAQGPNQPQHF.

The V and J genes are TRBV7-2 and TRBJ2-1; D gene ambiguous. Germline V gives CDR1 SGHTA, CDR2 FQGNSA. The V and J ends lost 3 bases and 9 bases respectively, with 12 bases between them. The CDR3 has 13 amino acids. For the CDR3, the DNA is TGTGCCAGCAGCTTTCTGCCGGGCGGTGAGCAGTTCTTC. Protein product: CASSFLPGGEQFF.

This clone was seen a single time. In nucleotides, the CDR3 is TGTGCCAGCTCACCAGGGGGGGTGAACTATGGCTACACCTTC. Its protein is CASSPGGVNYGYTF. J is TRBJ1-2 and V is TRBV18; D might be TRBD1 (5 bases). The CDR3 sequence is 14 residues long. CDR1 and CDR2 (germline): KGHSH, LQKENI. V was trimmed by 2 bases and J by 2 bases, leaving 9 bases between them.

The chain joins TRBV19 to TRBJ1-5, with 9 positions matching TRBD1. CDR1 LNHDA and CDR2 SQIVND come from the germline V gene (reference sequence). J lost 4 bases, V lost 5 bases, and 3 bases had no gene match. The CDR3 totals 14 residues. The CDR3 DNA reads TGTGCCAGTAGTCCCGGGACAGGGAATCAGCCCCAGCATTTT. Encoded protein: CASSPGTGNQPQHF.

The rearrangement uses TRBV4-3 and TRBJ2-1; TRBD2 matches at 9 bases. CDR3 size: 17 residues. V lost 0 bases and J lost 3; bases outside the gene matches: 6. In germline, CDR1 is LGHNA, CDR2 YSLEER. The CDR3: CASSQDSSSGSYNEQFF. In nucleotides, the CDR3 is TGCGCCAGCAGCCAAGATAGTAGTAGCGGGAGCTACAATGAGCAGTTCTTC.

This clone occurred a few times. A much more abundant neighbour one base away suggests this may be a read error. The V call is TRBV19, the J call TRBJ1-2; no clear D. Germline values: CDR1 LNHDA, CDR2 SQIVND (reference sequence). V was trimmed by 7 bases and J by 5 bases, leaving 14 bases between them. This CDR3 is 13 amino acids long. The CDR3 region is CASTTSFGYGYTF. DNA for the CDR3: TGTGCCAGTACCACGTCCTTTGGTTATGGCTACACCTTC.

The chain recombines TRBV5-1 with TRBJ1-1; perhaps TRBD1 as D (5 bases). This CDR3 comprises 17 residues. Germline values: CDR1 SGHRS, CDR2 YFSETQ. Trimming left V 4 bases short and J 2 bases short, with 21 bases between. The CDR3, as DNA: TGCGCCAGCAGCCGCACGAACTTGTACAGGAAAAACACTGAAGCTTTCTTT. Protein: CASSRTNLYRKNTEAFF.

Only one count was recorded for this clone. The V gene is TRBV4-3, the J gene TRBJ1-2; a possible D gene is TRBD1 (5 bases). The germline V gene has CDR1 LGHNA and CDR2 YSLEER. V was trimmed by 1 base and J by 8 bases, leaving 8 bases between them. CDR3 length: 12 residues. The CDR3 protein is CASSQAGAGYTF. CDR3 coding DNA: TGCGCCAGCAGCCAAGCTGGGGCCGGCTACACCTTC.

This clone was seen ten or more times. V gene TRBV5-1 combines with J gene TRBJ2-5, with D hard to call. The germline V gene has CDR1 SGHRS and CDR2 YFSETQ. CDR3 length equals 12 residues. V gave up 3 bases and J gave up 2 bases, with 5 bases separating them. This chain's CDR3 is CASSWPQETQYF. DNA of the CDR3: TGCGCCAGCAGCTGGCCTCAAGAGACCCAGTACTTC.

This rearrangement joins TRBV2 to TRBJ1-5, with D hard to call. Germline-derived CDR1 and CDR2 are SNHLY and FYNNEI. CDR3 length equals 14 residues. V lost 0 bases to trimming and J lost 5 bases, with 8 bases between them. The CDR3: CASSEANGDQPQHF. The CDR3 DNA reads TGTGCCAGCAGTGAAGCTAATGGGGATCAGCCCCAGCATTTT.

The V call is TRBV5-8, the J call TRBJ2-5; D may be TRBD1 (6 bases). The V gene lost 0 bases and the J gene lost 1 base, with 10 bases spanning the gap. Germline V gives CDR1 SGHTS, CDR2 YDEGEE. This CDR3 has 15 amino acids. The CDR3 nucleotides read TGTGCCAGCAGCTTGGTTCGGGACATCCAAGAGACCCAGTACTTC. It specifies CASSLVRDIQETQYF.

This clone was observed a few times. V is TRBV7-3 and J is TRBJ2-3, with D unclear. Germline values: CDR1 SGHTA, CDR2 FQGTGA. V was trimmed by 6 bases and J by 5 bases, leaving 12 bases between them. The CDR3 spans 13 residues. The CDR3, as DNA: TGTGCCAGCAGTCGGGCCCCCTTAGATACGCAGTATTTT. This translates into CASSRAPLDTQYF.

This chain uses TRBV28 with TRBJ2-1, with 8 bases identical to TRBD2. This CDR3 contains 15 residues. With 3 bases clipped from V and 2 bases from J, the junction kept 3 bases outside the gene matches. The germline V gene encodes CDR1 MDHEN and CDR2 SYDVKM. The CDR3 sequence: CASSFTSGTYNEQFF. CDR3 nucleotides: TGTGCCAGCAGTTTTACTAGCGGCACCTACAATGAGCAGTTCTTC. The full variable domain, in which reference TRBV28 and TRBJ2-1 provide the parts outside the CDR3, is DVKVTQSSRYLVKRTGEKVFLECVQDMDHENMFWYRQDPGLGLRLIYFSYDVKMKEKGDIPEGYSVSREKKERFSLILESASTNQTSMYLCASSFTSGTYNEQFFGPGTRLTVL.